Each of the 6 T cell receptor beta chains below was sequenced from the same sample in a study of cytomegalovirus exposure and HLA in healthy donors. The data were produced by immunoSEQ multiplex PCR, yet TCRdb's version contains in-frame clones alone and is incomplete. The sample includes 200,000 to 250,000 clones, approximately 80% seen only once; the top ten take 11% to 15%. The material sequenced was PBMCs. All receptors derive from a woman younger than 45 in good health and CMV-seropositive.

The V gene is TRBV6-5, the J gene TRBJ1-1; TRBD1 is a possible D gene (5 bases). V was shortened by 4 bases and J by 8 bases, with 8 bases between the two germline ends. CDR1 is MNHEY, CDR2 SVGAGI, per germline. The CDR3 runs 11 residues. The CDR3 is CASSSGGEAFF. The DNA for the CDR3 is TGTGCCAGCAGTTCGGGGGGGGAAGCTTTCTTT.

The CDR3 bases are TGTGCCAGCAGCCCATCTCGGCTATCCTATGGCTACACCTTC. Translation: CASSPSRLSYGYTF. The V call is TRBV11-3, the J call TRBJ1-2; D ambiguous. Germline V gives CDR1 SGHNT, CDR2 YENEEA. The V end lost 5 bases, the J end lost 4 bases, and 14 bases lay between the germline ends. The CDR3 runs to 14 residues.

V is TRBV9 and J is TRBJ2-7; perhaps TRBD1 as D (6 bases). V was clipped by 4 bases and J by 3 bases, with 14 bases between them. Germline loops: CDR1 SGDLS, CDR2 YYNGEE. CDR3 length equals 14 residues. In DNA, the CDR3 is TGTGCCAGCAGCCCCCGACAGGAAATCTACGAGCAGTACTTC. Amino acids: CASSPRQEIYEQYF.

This clone was recorded once. The chain carries TRBV11-3 and TRBJ2-2; either TRBD1 or TRBD2 may supply D (5 bases each). V was pared by 3 bases and J by 2 bases, with 13 bases between. CDR3 length: 16 residues. Germline-derived CDR1 and CDR2 are SGHNT and YENEEA. The CDR3 loop reads CASSFERGRNTGELFF. In nucleotides, the CDR3 is TGTGCCAGCAGCTTCGAGAGGGGCCGTAACACCGGGGAGCTGTTTTTT.

The rearrangement joins TRBV5-6 to TRBJ1-2; perhaps TRBD1 as D (5 bases). CDR1 and CDR2 (germline): SGHDT, YYEEEE. CDR3 size: 14 residues. V shed 1 base and J shed 6 bases, with 13 bases lying between them. The CDR3: CASSLSYGQDGYTF. The CDR3 DNA is TGTGCCAGCAGCTTGTCTTACGGACAAGATGGCTACACCTTC.

V gene TRBV19 combines with J gene TRBJ1-2; no clear D. The CDR3 contains 15 residues. V lost 7 bases to trimming and J lost 2 bases, with 17 bases between them. Germline V gives CDR1 LNHDA, CDR2 SQIVND (reference sequence). The CDR3 DNA follows: TGTGCCAGTACTATCTTCGGAGCCGGGAACTATGGCTACACCTTC. Its translation: CASTIFGAGNYGYTF.